This T cell receptor beta chain stems from a study of CD8 T cells in ankylosing spondylitis. General study results and limits: Disease-associated clones were reportedly significantly overrepresented in matched ankylosing spondylitis synovial fluid. A TCR beta motif made of fewer than 10 highly homologous variants seemed typical of ankylosing spondylitis blood. Some of these motif variants have turned up before, in reports on reactive arthritis synovial fluid and blood.

At least ten counts were recorded for this clonotype. Its antigen is undetermined. As the method for making TCR beta libraries, quantitative 5'-RACE with molecular barcodes was used. Via MiXCR, TCRdb re-called the 5' RACE reads, giving one row per CDR3 protein. The data contain 69,000 or so distinct CDR3 sequences, approximately 5% of them singletons. Germline assignment: CDR1 LNHNV and CDR2 YYDKDF (reference sequence). The CDR3 has 13 amino acids. V gave up 4 bases and J gave up 6 bases; unmatched junction bases: 3. This rearrangement joins TRBV15 to TRBJ2-7; the match to TRBD1 covers 10 bases. This TCR derives from a male donor with ankylosing spondylitis or in good health (not recorded which). Source material: blood, either unsorted or a sorted T cell fraction (not recorded which). The CDR3 bases are TGTGCCACCAGCATAGACAGGGGGCGCGAGCAGTACTTC. This codes for CATSIDRGREQYF.